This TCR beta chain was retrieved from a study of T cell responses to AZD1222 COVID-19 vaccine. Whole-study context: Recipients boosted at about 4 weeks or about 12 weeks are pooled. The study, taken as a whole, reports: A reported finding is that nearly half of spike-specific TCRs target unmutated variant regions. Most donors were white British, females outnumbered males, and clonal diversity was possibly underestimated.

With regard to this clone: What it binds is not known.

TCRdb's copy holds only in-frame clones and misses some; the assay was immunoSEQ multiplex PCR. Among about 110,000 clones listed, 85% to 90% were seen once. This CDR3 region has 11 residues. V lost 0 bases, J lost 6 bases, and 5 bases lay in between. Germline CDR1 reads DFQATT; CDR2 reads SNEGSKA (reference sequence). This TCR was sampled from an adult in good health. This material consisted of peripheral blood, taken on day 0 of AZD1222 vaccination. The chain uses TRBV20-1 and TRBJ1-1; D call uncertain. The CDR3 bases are TGCAGTGCTAGAGATGGCGCTGAAGCTTTCTTT. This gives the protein CSARDGAEAFF.